The 25 T cell receptor beta chains presented below share a single source sample, sequenced in a study of OX40 agonist ivuxolimab in advanced cancers. Profiling relied on immunoSEQ multiplex PCR, and the TCRdb table lists in-frame clones only, not all of them. Here the sample spans about 40,000 clones, approximately 88% being singletons. Material: CD4+ or CD8+ T cells sorted from blood, obtained in a trial of the OX40 agonist ivuxolimab. Every receptor here comes from an adult with an advanced solid tumor such as melanoma, head and neck, liver or kidney cancer.

V is TRBV30 and J is TRBJ1-2; 7 nucleotides match TRBD1. The trim removed 2 bases at V and 1 base at J, leaving 4 bases unmatched. Germline V gene data show CDR1 as GTSNPN and CDR2 as SVGIG (reference sequence). This CDR3 spans 14 amino acids. The CDR3 coding sequence is TGTGCCTGGAGTTGGACAGGAAATAACTATGGCTACACCTTC. Translated: CAWSWTGNNYGYTF.

This CDR3 reads CASSQGGDQTYEQFF. The CDR3 region has the DNA TGTGCCAGCAGCCAAGGAGGAGACCAGACCTATGAGCAGTTCTTC. The chain links TRBV4-2 to TRBJ2-1; D is unresolved. The CDR3 totals 15 residues. The ends were cut back, 1 base at V and 8 bases at J, with 15 bases in the middle. Germline CDR1 LGHNA, CDR2 YNFKEQ.

CDR3 bases: TGTGCCAGCAGTTTATGGGCCTCCTCCTACGAGCAGTACTTC. It translates to CASSLWASSYEQYF. The V and J genes are TRBV27 and TRBJ2-7; D not resolved. Trimming removed 1 base from V and 0 bases from J, with 7 bases in between. Germline V gives CDR1 MNHEY, CDR2 SMNVEV (reference sequence). The CDR3 runs to 14 residues.

V and J are TRBV9 and TRBJ2-7; the D gene is possibly TRBD1 (6 bases). The germline CDR1 and CDR2 sequences are SGDLS and YYNGEE. Deletions cut 2 bases from V and 0 bases from J, with 9 bases between. The CDR3 spans 14 residues. The CDR3, as DNA: TGTGCCAGCAGCGTGGGGGACACCTCCTACGAGCAGTACTTC. Translation gives CASSVGDTSYEQYF. Complete variable domain (other parts from reference TRBV9 and TRBJ2-7): DSGVTQTPKHLITATGQRVTLRCSPRSGDLSVYWYQQSLDQGLQFLIQYYNGEERAKGNILERFSAQQFPDLHSELNLSSLELGDSALYFCASSVGDTSYEQYFGPGTRLTVT.

The V gene is TRBV11-2, the J gene TRBJ2-5, with D maybe TRBD1 (6 bases). CDR3 length: 16 residues. Germline CDR1 SGHAT, CDR2 FQNNGV. Trimming removed 4 bases from V and 3 bases from J, with 18 bases in between. CDR3 protein: CASSSTSTGPEETQYF. The CDR3 nucleotides are TGTGCCAGCAGCTCCACCTCGACAGGACCCGAAGAGACCCAGTACTTC. Together with reference TRBV11-2 and TRBJ2-5, the CDR3 gives the full variable domain: EAGVAQSPRYKIIEKRQSVAFWCNPISGHATLYWYQQILGQGPKLLIQFQNNGVVDDSQLPKDRFSAERLKGVDSTLKIQPAKLEDSAVYLCASSSTSTGPEETQYFGPGTRLLVL.

The chain uses TRBV7-6 and TRBJ2-5, with 9 positions matching TRBD2. CDR1 is SGHVS, CDR2 FNYEAQ, per germline. The V and J ends lost 5 bases and 2 bases, in that order; junction bases with no gene match: 9. This CDR3 comprises 16 residues. In DNA, the CDR3 is TGTGCCAGCAGCCCGGGACTAGCTGAAAAGCAAGAGACCCAGTACTTC. It translates to CASSPGLAEKQETQYF.

This clone turned up a few times. V gene TRBV7-9 combines with J gene TRBJ2-5; unclear D gene. The V gene lost 5 bases and the J gene lost 0 bases, with 10 bases spanning the gap. The CDR3 contains 14 residues. Looked up from germline, CDR1 is SEHNR and CDR2 is FQNEAQ (reference sequence). CDR3 region: CASSLTTDQETQYF. As DNA, the CDR3 is TGTGCCAGCAGCCTAACGACGGACCAAGAGACCCAGTACTTC.

The rearrangement links TRBV5-1 to TRBJ2-1, with D uncertain. Between the trimmed V and J ends, which lost 1 base and 1 base, there was a span of 12 bases. This CDR3 region has 16 residues. Looked up from germline, CDR1 is SGHRS and CDR2 is YFSETQ. The CDR3 loop is CASSLSSSPSYNEQFF. The CDR3 bases are TGCGCCAGCAGCTTGTCCAGCAGCCCTTCCTACAATGAGCAGTTCTTC.

This clone was counted a single time. J is TRBJ2-1 and V is TRBV7-3; 9 nucleotides agree with TRBD2. The germline gives CDR1 SGHTA, CDR2 FQGTGA. V was pared by 6 bases and J by 8 bases, with 20 bases of the junction left unmatched. This CDR3 has 18 residues. The CDR3 DNA reads TGTGCCAGCAGTCAGTTCTACGGTAGCGGGAGTGTTGGCGATGAGCAGTTCTTC. Protein sequence: CASSQFYGSGSVGDEQFF.

This clone was seen just once. The chain links TRBV2 to TRBJ1-2, with D perhaps TRBD1 (5 bases). Germline lookup yields CDR1 SNHLY and CDR2 FYNNEI. This CDR3 comprises 15 residues. V lost 6 bases to trimming and J lost 2 bases, with 16 bases between them. CDR3 DNA: TGTGCCAGCAGACCTCTGTCGGGGACCAACTATGGCTACACCTTC. As protein: CASRPLSGTNYGYTF.

The sample holds a few counts of this clone. Other DNA sequences in this sample translate to the same CDR3. This sequence joins TRBV28 and TRBJ2-7; D uncertain. The CDR3 has 11 residues. Germline CDR1 is MDHEN and CDR2 is SYDVKM. V was trimmed by 3 bases and J by 0 bases, leaving 0 bases between them. CDR3 loop: CASSFSYEQYF. As DNA, the CDR3 is TGTGCCAGCAGTTTCTCCTACGAGCAGTACTTC.

In DNA, the CDR3 is TGTGCCAGCAGCAAAGGGACTAGCGGAGATCAAGAGACCCAGTACTTC. As protein: CASSKGTSGDQETQYF. The J gene is TRBJ2-5, the V gene TRBV21-1; the table's D gene call, TRBD2, was not cross checked with the DNA. TRBV21-1 is noted as a pseudogene. This CDR3 spans 16 amino acids.

The J gene is TRBJ2-3, the V gene TRBV7-9, with D tentatively TRBD2 (6 bases). CDR3 length: 16 residues. The V end was cut by 0 bases, the J end by 0 bases, with 10 bases between. CDR1 SEHNR and CDR2 FQNEAQ come from the germline V gene (reference sequence). CDR3 sequence (DNA): TGTGCCAGCAGCTTAGCGATGGGGGGTAGCACAGATACGCAGTATTTT. Residues: CASSLAMGGSTDTQYF.

This clone was counted a single time. The chain joins TRBV28 to TRBJ2-7; D not certain. This CDR3 has 14 amino acids. Looked up from germline, CDR1 is MDHEN and CDR2 is SYDVKM. The ends were cut back, 4 bases at V and 4 bases at J, with 14 bases in the middle. As DNA, the CDR3 is TGTGCCAGCAGTTCGACCGCTTCCTTTTACGAGCAGTACTTC. Its translation: CASSSTASFYEQYF.

This chain connects TRBV7-9 to TRBJ2-1; tentative D call: TRBD2 (5 bases). The germline V gene encodes CDR1 SEHNR and CDR2 FQNEAQ (reference sequence). Trimming took off 5 bases at V and 1 base at J, with 18 bases between the two ends. This CDR3 region has 17 residues. Here the CDR3 reads CASSPREGVMSYNEQFF. The CDR3 DNA is TGTGCCAGCAGCCCACGTGAGGGAGTAATGTCCTACAATGAGCAGTTCTTC. The whole variable domain, remainder taken from reference TRBV7-9 and TRBJ2-1, is DTGVSQNPRHKITKRGQNVTFRCDPISEHNRLYWYRQTLGQGPEFLTYFQNEAQLEKSRLLSDRFSAERPKGSFSTLEIQRTEQGDSAMYLCASSPREGVMSYNEQFFGPGTRLTVL.

The chain has TRBV4-1 and TRBJ2-7; D is perhaps TRBD1 (5 bases). Trimming removed 1 base at V and 5 bases at J, with 6 bases between. The CDR3 consists of 12 residues. Germline CDR1 reads MGHRA; CDR2 reads YSYEKL. The CDR3 bases are TGCGCCAGCAGCCAAGCAGGGAACGAGCAGTACTTC. It codes for CASSQAGNEQYF.

The chain is built from TRBV28 and TRBJ2-7; TRBD1 aligns across 7 bases. J lost 6 bases, V lost 4 bases, and 12 bases had no gene match. The CDR3 has 15 amino acids. Germline lookup yields CDR1 MDHEN and CDR2 SYDVKM. DNA for the CDR3: TGTGCCAGCAGTTGGGGTCGACAGGGAGTGGGCGAGCAGTACTTC. As protein: CASSWGRQGVGEQYF.

The chain recombines TRBV27 with TRBJ1-1, with D possibly being TRBD1 (5 bases). Trimming removed 0 bases at V and 0 bases at J, with 8 bases between. CDR1 and CDR2 from the germline V gene are MNHEY and SMNVEV (reference sequence). The length of the CDR3 is 15 residues. CDR3 loop: CASSLSGLMNTEAFF. CDR3 coding DNA: TGTGCCAGCAGTTTATCGGGACTGATGAACACTGAAGCTTTCTTT.

This clone was counted once. This chain connects TRBV4-1 to TRBJ2-7; 8 positions agree with TRBD2. V gave up 5 bases and J gave up 4 bases; unmatched junction bases: 7. The germline CDR1 and CDR2 sequences are MGHRA and YSYEKL. The CDR3 runs to 14 residues. For the CDR3, the DNA is TGCGCCAGCAGCGGCACCGGGAGGGGATACGAGCAGTACTTC. This encodes CASSGTGRGYEQYF.

CDR3 sequence reads: CASSLSLEGYTYNEQFF. CDR3 bases: TGTGCCAGCAGTTTAAGTCTAGAGGGGTACACCTACAATGAGCAGTTCTTC. The chain uses TRBV28 and TRBJ2-1; D is tentatively TRBD1 or TRBD2 (5 bases each). The V end was cut by 2 bases, the J end by 2 bases, with 16 bases between. This CDR3 is built from 17 residues. Per the germline V gene, CDR1 is MDHEN and CDR2 is SYDVKM.

V usage is TRBV6-5 and J usage is TRBJ2-3; D perhaps matches TRBD1 (5 bases). Trimming took 6 bases from V and 0 from J, leaving 10 bases between them. The CDR3 runs 14 residues. CDR1 MNHEY and CDR2 SVGAGI come from the germline V gene. The chain's CDR3 is CASSLGVSTDTQYF. Here the CDR3 DNA reads TGTGCCAGCAGCCTAGGGGTTAGCACAGATACGCAGTATTTT.

The V gene is TRBV29-1, the J gene TRBJ2-7; a possible D gene is TRBD2 (5 bases). The CDR3 totals 11 residues. The V end lost 7 bases, the J end lost 5 bases, and 12 bases lay between the germline ends. Germline V gene lookup returns CDR1 SQVTM and CDR2 ANQGSEA. The CDR3: CSGRRDNEQYF. DNA of the CDR3: TGCAGCGGGAGGCGTGATAACGAGCAGTACTTC.

J is TRBJ2-2 and V is TRBV27; 9 bases line up with TRBD2. The germline V gene has CDR1 MNHEY and CDR2 SMNVEV (reference sequence). The CDR3 has 18 amino acids. Trimming removed 3 bases from V and 2 bases from J; junction bases left unmatched: 10. CDR3 residues: CASSFLEVAGVNTGELFF. The CDR3 region has the DNA TGTGCCAGCAGTTTCCTGGAAGTAGCGGGAGTAAACACCGGGGAGCTGTTTTTT.

Details on this clone: Other DNA sequences in this specimen translate into the identical CDR3. The V call is TRBV27, the J call TRBJ2-7, with no clear D. CDR3 size: 14 residues. The V end lost 6 bases, the J end lost 1 base, and 13 bases lay between the germline ends. Germline V gives CDR1 MNHEY, CDR2 SMNVEV (reference sequence). CDR3 DNA sequence: TGTGCCAGCAGCCTCAGTTTGAGTTCCTACGAGCAGTACTTC. Translation gives CASSLSLSSYEQYF.

The chain recombines TRBV20-1 with TRBJ2-3; no firm D call. This CDR3 spans 11 amino acids. Deletions cut 2 bases from V and 6 bases from J, with 6 bases between. The germline gives CDR1 DFQATT, CDR2 SNEGSKA (reference sequence). The chain's CDR3 is CSARLVDTQYF. The CDR3 DNA is TGCAGTGCTAGACTAGTGGATACGCAGTATTTT.